The clone carrying this T cell receptor beta chain turned up a few times. Its antigen is still unknown. The V gene's germline CDR1 is ENHRY and CDR2 SYGVKD. Trimming took off 7 bases at V and 8 bases at J, with 12 bases between the two ends. The CDR3 extends over 13 amino acids. The data originate from a study of Tregs in tolerant kidney transplant recipients. Study findings and constraints: Some patients' samples used different primers over time, so nucleotide sequences weren't comparable. Biological reproducibility was not directly addressed, but technical replication error appeared minimal. In tolerant patients, donor-specific Tregs outgrew total Tregs, suggesting antigen-driven expansion.

Sequencing was performed with immunoSEQ multiplex PCR; in TCRdb, only in-frame clones are kept and a portion is missing. The sample consists of under 90,000 clones, roughly 91% of them appearing once. The nonmyeloablative bone marrow transplants came from related graft donors, with transient mixed chimerism. The material sequenced was CD4+ T cells from blood (PBMCs), taken 24 months after the transplant. This TCR was recovered from a human patient who received a combined kidney and bone marrow transplant. A subset of T cells may come from the graft donor. The chain uses TRBV10-3 and TRBJ1-6; weak D call: TRBD1 (5 bases). The CDR3 region has the DNA TGTGCCATCACCCCAGGGCTAGATTCACCCCTCCACTTT. This translates into CAITPGLDSPLHF.